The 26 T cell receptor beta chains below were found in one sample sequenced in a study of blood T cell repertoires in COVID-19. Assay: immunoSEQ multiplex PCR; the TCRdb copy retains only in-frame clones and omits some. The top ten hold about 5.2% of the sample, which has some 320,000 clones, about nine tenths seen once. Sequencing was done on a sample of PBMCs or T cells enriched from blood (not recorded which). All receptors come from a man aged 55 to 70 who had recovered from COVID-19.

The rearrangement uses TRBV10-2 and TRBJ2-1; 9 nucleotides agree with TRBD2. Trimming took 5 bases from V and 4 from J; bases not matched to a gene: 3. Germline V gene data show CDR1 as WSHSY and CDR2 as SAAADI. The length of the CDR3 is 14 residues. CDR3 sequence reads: CASSWTSAYNEQFF. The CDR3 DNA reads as TGCGCCAGCAGTTGGACTAGCGCATACAATGAGCAGTTCTTC.

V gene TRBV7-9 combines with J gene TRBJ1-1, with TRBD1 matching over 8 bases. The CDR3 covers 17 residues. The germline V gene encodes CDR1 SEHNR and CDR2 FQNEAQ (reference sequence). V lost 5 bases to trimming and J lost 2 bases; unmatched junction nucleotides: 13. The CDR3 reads CASSASQQGEINTEAFF. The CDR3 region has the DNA TGTGCCAGCAGCGCGAGCCAACAGGGGGAGATAAACACTGAAGCTTTCTTT. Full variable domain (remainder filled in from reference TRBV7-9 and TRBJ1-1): DTGVSQNPRHKITKRGQNVTFRCDPISEHNRLYWYRQTLGQGPEFLTYFQNEAQLEKSRLLSDRFSAERPKGSFSTLEIQRTEQGDSAMYLCASSASQQGEINTEAFFGQGTRLTVV.

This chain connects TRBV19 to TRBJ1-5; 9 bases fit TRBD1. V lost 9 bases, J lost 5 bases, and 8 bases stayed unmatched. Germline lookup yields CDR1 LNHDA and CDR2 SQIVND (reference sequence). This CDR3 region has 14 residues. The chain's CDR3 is CASKPDRGHQPQHF. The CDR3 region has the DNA TGTGCCAGCAAGCCGGACAGGGGCCATCAGCCCCAGCATTTT.

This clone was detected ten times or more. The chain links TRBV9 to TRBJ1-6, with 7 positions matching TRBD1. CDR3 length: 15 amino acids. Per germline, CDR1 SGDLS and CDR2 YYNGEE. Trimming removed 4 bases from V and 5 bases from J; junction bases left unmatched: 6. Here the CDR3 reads CASSLRDSNNSPLHF. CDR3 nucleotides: TGTGCCAGCAGCCTTCGGGACAGCAATAATTCACCCCTCCACTTT. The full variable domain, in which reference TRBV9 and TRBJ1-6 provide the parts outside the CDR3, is DSGVTQTPKHLITATGQRVTLRCSPRSGDLSVYWYQQSLDQGLQFLIQYYNGEERAKGNILERFSAQQFPDLHSELNLSSLELGDSALYFCASSLRDSNNSPLHFGNGTRLTVT.

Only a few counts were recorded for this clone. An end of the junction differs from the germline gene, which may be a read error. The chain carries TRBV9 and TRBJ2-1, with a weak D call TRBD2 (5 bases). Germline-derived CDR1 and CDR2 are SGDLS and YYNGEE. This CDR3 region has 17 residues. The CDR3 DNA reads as TGTGCCAGCAGCGTAGTCCCCAGCGGAGCTACCTATAATGAGCAGTTCTTC. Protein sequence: CASSVVPSGATYNEQFF.

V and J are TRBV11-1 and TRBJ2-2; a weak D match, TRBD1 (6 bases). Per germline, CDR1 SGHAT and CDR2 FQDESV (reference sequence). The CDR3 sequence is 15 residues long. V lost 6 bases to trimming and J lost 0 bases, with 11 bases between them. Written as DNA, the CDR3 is TGTGCCAGCAGGAAGGGACATTCGAACACCGGGGAGCTGTTTTTT. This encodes CASRKGHSNTGELFF.

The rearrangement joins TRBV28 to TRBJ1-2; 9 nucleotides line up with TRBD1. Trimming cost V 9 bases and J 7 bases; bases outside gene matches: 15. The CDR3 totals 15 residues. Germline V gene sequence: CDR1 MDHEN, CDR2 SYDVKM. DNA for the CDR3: TGTGCCAGTTCTTCACCCGGGACAGGGCAACGTGGCTACACCTTC. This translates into CASSSPGTGQRGYTF.

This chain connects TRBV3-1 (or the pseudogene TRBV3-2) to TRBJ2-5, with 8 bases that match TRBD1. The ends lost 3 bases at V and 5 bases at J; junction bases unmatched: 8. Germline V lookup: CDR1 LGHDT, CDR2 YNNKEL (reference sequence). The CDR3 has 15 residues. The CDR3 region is CASSHLGQGWETQYF. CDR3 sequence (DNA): TGTGCCAGCAGCCACTTAGGACAGGGCTGGGAGACCCAGTACTTC.

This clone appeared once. The CDR3 nucleotides read TGTGCCAGCAGCTTGCGTAGCGGGACGCATATCAATGAGCAGTTCTTC. This gives the protein CASSLRSGTHINEQFF. The chain uses TRBV5-5 and TRBJ2-1, with 8 bases matching TRBD2. CDR3 length: 16 residues. From germline, CDR1 is SGHKS and CDR2 YYEKEE (reference sequence). The trim removed 1 base at V and 6 bases at J, leaving 9 bases unmatched.

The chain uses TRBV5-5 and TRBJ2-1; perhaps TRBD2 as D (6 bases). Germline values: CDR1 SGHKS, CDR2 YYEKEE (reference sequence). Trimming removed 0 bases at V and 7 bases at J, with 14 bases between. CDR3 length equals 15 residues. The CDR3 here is CASSLGSGALNEQFF. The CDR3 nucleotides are TGTGCCAGCAGCTTGGGTAGCGGAGCGCTTAATGAGCAGTTCTTC.

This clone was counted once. DNA of the CDR3: TGTGCCAGCAGTGAATGGGGACAACGATCGAATGAAAAACTGTTTTTT. Its protein is CASSEWGQRSNEKLFF. This chain links TRBV6-1 with TRBJ1-4, with TRBD1 as a possible D gene (6 bases). Germline V gene sequence: CDR1 MNHNS, CDR2 SASEGT. The germline V and J ends were trimmed by 2 bases and 5 bases, with 15 bases remaining between them. CDR3 length equals 16 residues.

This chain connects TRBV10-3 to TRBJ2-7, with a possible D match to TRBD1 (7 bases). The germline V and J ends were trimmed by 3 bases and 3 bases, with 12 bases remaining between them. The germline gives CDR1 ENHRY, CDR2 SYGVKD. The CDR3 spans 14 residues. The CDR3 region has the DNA TGTGCCATCAGTGACCAGGGGGGAAGCTACGAGCAGTACTTC. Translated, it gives CAISDQGGSYEQYF.

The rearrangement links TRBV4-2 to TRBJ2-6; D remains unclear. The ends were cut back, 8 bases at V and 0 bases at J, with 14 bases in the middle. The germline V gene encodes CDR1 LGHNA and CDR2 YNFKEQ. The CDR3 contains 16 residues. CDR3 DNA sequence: TGTGCCAGCCGGTTCATAGGCGGCTCTGGGGCCAACGTCCTGACTTTC. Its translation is CASRFIGGSGANVLTF.

The CDR3 protein is CASSLEGGLAVSYEQYF. CDR3 bases: TGTGCCAGCAGTTTAGAGGGGGGACTAGCGGTCTCCTACGAGCAGTACTTC. The V and J genes are TRBV28 and TRBJ2-7, with 11 bases that match TRBD2. Germline CDR1 and CDR2: MDHEN and SYDVKM. The CDR3 contains 17 residues. Trimming at V came to 2 bases and at J to 0 bases, leaving 6 bases not matched to a gene.

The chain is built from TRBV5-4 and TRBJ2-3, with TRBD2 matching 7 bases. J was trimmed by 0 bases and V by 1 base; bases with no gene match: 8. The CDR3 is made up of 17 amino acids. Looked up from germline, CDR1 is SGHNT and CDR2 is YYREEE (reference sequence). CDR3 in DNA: TGTGCCAGCAGCTTGCCGACTAGCCTGGCTAGCACAGATACGCAGTATTTT. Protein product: CASSLPTSLASTDTQYF.

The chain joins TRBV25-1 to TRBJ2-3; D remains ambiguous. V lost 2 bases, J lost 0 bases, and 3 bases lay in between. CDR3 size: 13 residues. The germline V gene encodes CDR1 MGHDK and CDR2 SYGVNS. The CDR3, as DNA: TGTGCCAGCAGTGAAGCGAGCACAGATACGCAGTATTTT. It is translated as CASSEASTDTQYF.

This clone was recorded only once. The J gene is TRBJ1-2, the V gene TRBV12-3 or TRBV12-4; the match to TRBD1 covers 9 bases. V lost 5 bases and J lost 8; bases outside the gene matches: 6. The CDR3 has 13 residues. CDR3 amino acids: CASSGTGRPGYTF. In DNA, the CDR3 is TGTGCCAGCAGTGGGACAGGGAGGCCCGGCTACACCTTC.

The CDR3 DNA sequence: TGTGCCTGGGGGGAACAGGGGATAACCCTCCACTTT. Translating gives CAWGEQGITLHF. The chain carries TRBV30 and TRBJ1-6; 7 nucleotides agree with TRBD1. The junction had 9 bases not matched to a gene; V was cut back by 5 bases and J by 14 bases. The CDR3 length is 12 residues. CDR1 is GTSNPN and CDR2 is SVGIG in the germline V gene (reference sequence).

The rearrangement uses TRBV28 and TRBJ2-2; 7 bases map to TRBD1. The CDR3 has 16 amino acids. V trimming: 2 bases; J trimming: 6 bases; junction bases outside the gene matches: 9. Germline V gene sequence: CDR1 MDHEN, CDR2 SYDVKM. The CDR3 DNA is TGTGCCAGCAGTTTAAGGGGACAGTCGCGACCCGGGGAGCTGTTTTTT. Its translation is CASSLRGQSRPGELFF.

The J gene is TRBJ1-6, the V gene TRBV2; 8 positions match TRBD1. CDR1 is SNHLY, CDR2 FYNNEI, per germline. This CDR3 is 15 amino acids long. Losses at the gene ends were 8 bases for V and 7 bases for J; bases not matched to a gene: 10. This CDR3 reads CASSIQGGGNSPLHF. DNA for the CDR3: TGTGCCAGCTCCATACAGGGGGGCGGCAATTCACCCCTCCACTTT.

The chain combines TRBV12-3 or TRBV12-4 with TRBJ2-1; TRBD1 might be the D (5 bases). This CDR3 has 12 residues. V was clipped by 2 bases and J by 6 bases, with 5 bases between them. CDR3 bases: TGTGCCAGCAGTTTACAGGGCAATGAGCAGTTCTTC. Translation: CASSLQGNEQFF.

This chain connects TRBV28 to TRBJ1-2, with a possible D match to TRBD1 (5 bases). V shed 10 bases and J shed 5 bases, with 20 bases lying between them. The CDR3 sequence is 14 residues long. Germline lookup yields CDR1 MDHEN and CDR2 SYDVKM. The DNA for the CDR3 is TGTGCCACTACATTGGTAGGGGTGATGTATGGCTACACCTTC. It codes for CATTLVGVMYGYTF.

As DNA, the CDR3 is TGTGCCTGGAGTGTACAGGCTTATCAGCCCCAGCATTTT. Encoded protein: CAWSVQAYQPQHF. This chain links TRBV30 with TRBJ1-5, with a possible D match to TRBD1 (5 bases). CDR3 length equals 13 residues. Trimming removed 0 bases at V and 5 bases at J, with 8 bases between. Germline V CDR1 and CDR2: GTSNPN, SVGIG (reference sequence).

CDR3: CASRGDIPRSFF. The DNA of the CDR3 is TGTGCCAGCAGGGGGGACATACCCCGATCTTTCTTT. V is TRBV28 and J is TRBJ1-1; D is perhaps TRBD1 (6 bases). The V and J ends lost 6 bases and 12 bases respectively, with 17 bases between them. CDR1 and CDR2 from the germline V gene are MDHEN and SYDVKM. The CDR3 runs to 12 residues.

The CDR3 is CASSLTRETFGYTF. CDR3 nucleotides: TGTGCCAGCAGCTTAACAAGGGAGACCTTTGGCTACACCTTC. The chain recombines TRBV11-2 with TRBJ1-2; D remains ambiguous. In germline, CDR1 is SGHAT, CDR2 FQNNGV. V lost 2 bases and J 7 bases, leaving 14 bases between the germline ends. The CDR3 covers 14 residues. Full variable domain (missing parts from reference TRBV11-2 and TRBJ1-2): EAGVAQSPRYKIIEKRQSVAFWCNPISGHATLYWYQQILGQGPKLLIQFQNNGVVDDSQLPKDRFSAERLKGVDSTLKIQPAKLEDSAVYLCASSLTRETFGYTFGSGTRLTVV.

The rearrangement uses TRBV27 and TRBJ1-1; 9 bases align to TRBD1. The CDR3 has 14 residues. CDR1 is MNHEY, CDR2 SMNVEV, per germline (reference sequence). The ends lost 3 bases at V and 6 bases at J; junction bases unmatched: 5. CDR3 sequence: CASSFFGQGPEAFF. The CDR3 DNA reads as TGTGCCAGCAGTTTCTTCGGACAGGGGCCTGAAGCTTTCTTT.